These 20 T cell receptor beta chains were all obtained from the same sample, sequenced in a study of T cell responses to AZD1222 COVID-19 vaccine. Sequenced by immunoSEQ multiplex PCR; TCRdb stores in-frame clones only, minus some. The table lists about 130,000 clones, 80% to 90% of them singletons, with roughly 1.6% in the top ten. The material was peripheral blood, obtained on day 0 of AZD1222 vaccination. The receptors stem from an adult in good health.

V and J are TRBV27 and TRBJ2-1; 7 nucleotides line up with TRBD1. Germline V lookup: CDR1 MNHEY, CDR2 SMNVEV (reference sequence). The V segment lost 2 bases and the J segment 6 bases; nucleotides outside the gene matches: 7. The CDR3 has 15 residues. CDR3 coding DNA: TGTGCCAGCAGTTTAGGTAGGACAGGCATCAATGAGCAGTTCTTC. Its protein product is CASSLGRTGINEQFF.

This chain uses TRBV5-1 with TRBJ1-6; possible D gene TRBD1, 6 bases. Germline CDR1 and CDR2: SGHRS and YFSETQ. This CDR3 is built from 15 residues. Trimming pared 0 bases from V and 8 bases from J, leaving 12 bases between. The CDR3 nucleotides read TGCGCCAGCAGCTTGGGAGGGGGTAGTGATTCACCCCTCCACTTT. Translated, it gives CASSLGGGSDSPLHF.

The chain carries TRBV5-1 and TRBJ2-1; 14 bases align to TRBD2. V dropped 7 bases and J dropped 8; count of bases not matched to a gene: 8. There are 15 residues in the CDR3. In germline, CDR1 is SGHRS, CDR2 YFSETQ. The CDR3 nucleotides read TGCGCCAGCCGGGGGACTAGCGGGAGAGGGGATGAGCAGTTCTTC. Protein product: CASRGTSGRGDEQFF.

This clone has only a few counts. This rearrangement joins TRBV28 to TRBJ1-2, with 7 bases matching TRBD1. Trimming took 3 bases from V and 6 from J; bases not matched to a gene: 7. The germline gives CDR1 MDHEN, CDR2 SYDVKM. This CDR3 contains 14 residues. The CDR3 bases are TGTGCCAGCAGTTTTAGAGGAGACAGGGATGGCTACACCTTC. This translates into CASSFRGDRDGYTF.

This rearrangement joins TRBV3-1 (or the pseudogene TRBV3-2) to TRBJ2-3, with D unresolved. Germline loops: CDR1 LGHDT, CDR2 YNNKEL (reference sequence). V was pared by 8 bases and J by 0 bases, with 21 bases between. There are 17 residues in the CDR3. DNA for the CDR3: TGTGCCAGCGGTCAGACAAGGGATACTACTAGCACAGATACGCAGTATTTT. It is translated as CASGQTRDTTSTDTQYF.

V usage is TRBV9 and J usage is TRBJ1-1; 8 nucleotides line up with TRBD1. Germline lookup yields CDR1 SGDLS and CDR2 YYNGEE. The CDR3 spans 14 residues. Trimming took 4 bases from V and 1 from J; bases not matched to a gene: 3. DNA for the CDR3: TGTGCCAGCAGCCCCACAGGGGGGAACACTGAAGCTTTCTTT. Its protein is CASSPTGGNTEAFF.

The chain carries TRBV6-1 and TRBJ2-7, with D uncertain. The germline V gene encodes CDR1 MNHNS and CDR2 SASEGT. The CDR3 is 14 residues long. V dropped 3 bases and J dropped 2 bases, with 11 bases sitting between them. This chain's CDR3 is CASSEIRGPYEQYF. The CDR3 DNA reads as TGTGCCAGCAGTGAGATACGAGGCCCCTACGAGCAGTACTTC.

The CDR3 region is CATRASGRSYEQYF. The CDR3 coding sequence is TGTGCCACCAGAGCTAGCGGGCGCTCCTACGAGCAGTACTTC. V usage is TRBV24-1 and J usage is TRBJ2-7; 8 bases line up with TRBD2. V was pared by 7 bases and J by 0 bases, with 4 bases of the junction left unmatched. The germline V gene encodes CDR1 KGHDR and CDR2 SFDVKD. This CDR3 has 14 amino acids.

This chain connects TRBV27 to TRBJ2-7, with no clear D. CDR3 size: 15 residues. Trimming cost V 5 bases and J 0 bases, with 14 bases left between them. Germline V gives CDR1 MNHEY, CDR2 SMNVEV (reference sequence). Here the CDR3 DNA reads TGTGCCAGCAGTCCCCGGCCCTCAAGCTCCTACGAGCAGTACTTC. Translation gives CASSPRPSSSYEQYF.

The CDR3 DNA reads as TGTGCCAGCAGTTACTCAGGGCGAGGGACCCAGTACTTC. This translates into CASSYSGRGTQYF. V is TRBV6-2 or TRBV6-3 and J is TRBJ2-5; D unresolved. Looked up from germline, CDR1 is MNHEY and CDR2 is SVGEGT. The CDR3 runs 13 residues. V shed 0 bases and J shed 7 bases, with 9 bases lying between them.

The rearrangement links TRBV15 to TRBJ1-5, with D tentatively TRBD1 (6 bases). Germline V gene sequence: CDR1 LNHNV, CDR2 YYDKDF (reference sequence). Trimming removed 4 bases from V and 0 bases from J, with 10 bases in between. The CDR3 is 15 amino acids. Here the CDR3 DNA reads TGTGCCACCAGCATGAGGGGGTATAGCAATCAGCCCCAGCATTTT. It is translated as CATSMRGYSNQPQHF. Using reference TRBV15 and TRBJ1-5 for the parts outside the CDR3, the full variable domain is DAMVIQNPRYQVTQFGKPVTLSCSQTLNHNVMYWYQQKSSQAPKLLFHYYDKDFNNEADTPDNFQSRRPNTSFCFLDIRSPGLGDTAMYLCATSMRGYSNQPQHFGDGTRLSIL.

The V and J genes are TRBV28 and TRBJ1-6; TRBD1 matches 7 bases. Germline V gene lookup returns CDR1 MDHEN and CDR2 SYDVKM. The ends lost 5 bases at V and 9 bases at J; junction bases unmatched: 10. The CDR3 contains 15 residues. The CDR3 region is CASSPSDREASPLHF. In DNA, the CDR3 is TGTGCCAGCAGTCCCTCAGACAGGGAGGCTTCACCCCTCCACTTT.

In its sample, this clone was seen once. The chain has TRBV7-8 and TRBJ1-1; D not certain. The CDR3 spans 12 residues. V shed 5 bases and J shed 5 bases, with 9 bases lying between them. Per germline, CDR1 SGHVS and CDR2 FQNEAQ. For the CDR3, the DNA is TGTGCCAGCAGCCCCGGTAGGACTGAAGCTTTCTTT. It translates to CASSPGRTEAFF.

The rearrangement joins TRBV19 to TRBJ1-1; D not certain. Looked up from germline, CDR1 is LNHDA and CDR2 is SQIVND (reference sequence). V was shortened by 3 bases and J by 1 base, with 9 bases between the two germline ends. The CDR3 has 14 residues. The CDR3 spells CASSMSGRNTEAFF. The CDR3 region has the DNA TGTGCCAGTAGTATGTCCGGCAGGAACACTGAAGCTTTCTTT.

V gene TRBV18 combines with J gene TRBJ1-3; no firm D call. Germline loops: CDR1 KGHSH, CDR2 LQKENI. The CDR3 sequence is 16 residues long. V dropped 8 bases and J dropped 4 bases, with 21 bases sitting between them. The CDR3: CASTRNDGKRGNTIYF. Here the CDR3 DNA reads TGTGCCAGCACTAGAAACGACGGGAAGAGGGGAAACACCATATATTTT. The full variable domain, with the rest looked up from reference TRBV18 and TRBJ1-3, is NAGVMQNPRHLVRRRGQEARLRCSPMKGHSHVYWYRQLPEEGLKFMVYLQKENIIDESGMPKERFSAEFPKEGPSILRIQQVVRGDSAAYFCASTRNDGKRGNTIYFGEGSWLTVV.

The CDR3 spells CASSHDPSSPNQPQHF. DNA for the CDR3: TGTGCCAGCAGCCATGACCCTTCATCGCCTAATCAGCCCCAGCATTTT. V usage is TRBV9 and J usage is TRBJ1-5; unclear D gene. Looked up from germline, CDR1 is SGDLS and CDR2 is YYNGEE. Trimming pared 4 bases from V and 4 bases from J, leaving 18 bases between. The CDR3 runs 16 residues. Full variable domain (missing parts from reference TRBV9 and TRBJ1-5): DSGVTQTPKHLITATGQRVTLRCSPRSGDLSVYWYQQSLDQGLQFLIQYYNGEERAKGNILERFSAQQFPDLHSELNLSSLELGDSALYFCASSHDPSSPNQPQHFGDGTRLSIL.

The CDR3 DNA reads as TGTGCCAGCAGCTTAGATCCGGCTAGCTACACCTTC. Translated, it gives CASSLDPASYTF. J is TRBJ1-2 and V is TRBV11-2; no clear D gene. This CDR3 has 12 amino acids. The germline CDR1 and CDR2 sequences are SGHAT and FQNNGV. V lost 0 bases, J lost 9 bases, and 8 bases lay in between.

V and J are TRBV5-4 and TRBJ2-1; 9 bases line up with TRBD1. The CDR3 consists of 14 residues. V lost 7 bases and J lost 5; bases outside the gene matches: 7. Germline lookup yields CDR1 SGHNT and CDR2 YYREEE (reference sequence). CDR3 bases: TGTGCCAGCTTTCCGGGACAGGGCAACAATGAGCAGTTCTTC. This gives the protein CASFPGQGNNEQFF. The whole variable domain, filled in from reference TRBV5-4 and TRBJ2-1, reads ETGVTQSPTHLIKTRGQQVTLRCSSQSGHNTVSWYQQALGQGPQFIFQYYREEENGRGNFPPRFSGLQFPNYSSELNVNALELDDSALYLCASFPGQGNNEQFFGPGTRLTVL.

The rearrangement links TRBV11-2 to TRBJ2-7; D remains ambiguous. The germline V and J ends were trimmed by 1 base and 2 bases, with 12 bases remaining between them. The germline CDR1 and CDR2 sequences are SGHAT and FQNNGV. This CDR3 spans 15 amino acids. CDR3 region: CASSLVSLQPYEQYF. The CDR3 coding sequence is TGTGCCAGCAGCTTAGTTAGTTTGCAGCCCTACGAGCAGTACTTC.

This chain links TRBV5-1 with TRBJ1-3; weak D call: TRBD1 (6 bases). Germline CDR1 SGHRS, CDR2 YFSETQ. The CDR3 is made up of 16 amino acids. The V gene lost 3 bases and the J gene lost 3 bases, with 16 bases spanning the gap. CDR3 in DNA: TGCGCCAGCAGCTCCAAACAGGGTCCGCGTGGAAACACCATATATTTT. Translating it yields CASSSKQGPRGNTIYF.